Listed below are T cell receptor beta chains from one sample, sequenced in a study of shared clonotypes between healthy human individuals. The data were produced by immunoSEQ multiplex PCR, yet TCRdb's version contains in-frame clones alone and is incomplete. Of millions of clones in the sample, over 85% are singletons; the top ten hold about 1.1%. The sample taken for sequencing was naive CD8+ T cells sorted from blood. Receptors originate from a man aged 18-30 years in good health. CDR3s include the opening cysteine and the closing phenylalanine or tryptophan. Each record gives: J gene, clone size, D gene, V gene, CDR3 protein, CDR3 DNA. The D gene is left open where the match is weak. Clone size appears in some rows only: once, few, many, or a class for an expanded clone.

>TRBJ1-4|.|.|TRBV27
CASSPWGALHNEKLFF
TGTGCCAGCAGTCCCTGGGGGGCCCTCCATAATGAAAAACTGTTTTTT
>TRBJ1-1|.|TRBD1|TRBV29-1
CSVEEDGTGSTEAFF
TGCAGCGTTGAAGAGGATGGGACAGGCAGCACTGAAGCTTTCTTT
>TRBJ2-7|once|.|TRBV21-1
CASCSKASYEQYF
TGTGCCAGCTGTTCGAAGGCTTCCTACGAGCAGTACTTC
>TRBJ1-3|.|.|TRBV2
CASSGGLDSGNTIYF
TGTGCCAGCAGCGGGGGGTTAGACTCTGGAAACACCATATATTTT
>TRBJ2-1|.|TRBD1|TRBV11-2
CASTSGGSYNEQFF
TGTGCCAGCACCTCAGGGGGTTCCTACAATGAGCAGTTCTTC
>TRBJ1-1|.|.|TRBV2
CASSDRTVRLTEAFF
TGTGCCAGCAGTGATAGGACAGTTAGACTCACTGAAGCTTTCTTT
>TRBJ2-3|.|.|TRBV9
CASSVVGTPDTQYF
TGTGCCAGCAGCGTAGTAGGAACACCAGATACGCAGTATTTT
>TRBJ2-6|.|.|TRBV2
CASEFLSGANVLTF
TGTGCCAGCGAGTTCCTCTCTGGGGCCAACGTCCTGACTTTC
>TRBJ1-1|.|TRBD1|TRBV2
CASSFSRTGGKAEAFF
TGTGCCAGCAGTTTCTCAAGGACAGGGGGCAAAGCTGAAGCTTTCTTT
>TRBJ1-5|.|.|TRBV6-1
CASREGYSNQPQHF
TGTGCCAGCAGGGAAGGTTATAGCAATCAGCCCCAGCATTTT
>TRBJ1-3|.|.|TRBV7-2
CASRPGRYSGNTIYF
TGTGCCAGCAGACCCGGACGGTACTCTGGAAACACCATATATTTT
>TRBJ1-1|.|.|TRBV9
CASSVARVSTEAFF
TGTGCCAGCAGCGTGGCCAGGGTAAGCACTGAAGCTTTCTTT
>TRBJ2-3|.|.|TRBV9
CASSEAGSADTQYF
TGTGCCAGCAGCGAGGCGGGGTCCGCAGATACGCAGTATTTT
>TRBJ2-1|.|TRBD2|TRBV30
CAWSVTGGAYNEQFF
TGTGCCTGGAGTGTAACGGGGGGGGCCTACAATGAGCAGTTCTTC
>TRBJ1-2|.|TRBD1|TRBV27
CASSPGTGVTNYGYTF
TGTGCCAGCTCCCCCGGGACAGGGGTAACTAACTATGGCTACACCTTC
>TRBJ2-7|.|TRBD1|TRBV11-2
CASSPEMTGAAYEQYF
TGTGCCAGCAGCCCCGAGATGACAGGGGCCGCCTACGAGCAGTACTTC
>TRBJ1-3|.|TRBD1|TRBV2
CASSEAPPGQGVATIYF
TGTGCCAGCAGTGAAGCGCCCCCGGGACAGGGGGTTGCCACCATATATTTT
>TRBJ1-1|.|.|TRBV28
CASSHNMNTEAFF
TGTGCCAGCAGCCATAACATGAACACTGAAGCTTTCTTT
>TRBJ2-4|once|TRBD2|TRBV10-3
CATRSGGDPVAKNIQYF
TGTGCCACCCGTAGCGGGGGGGATCCCGTAGCCAAAAACATTCAGTACTTC
>TRBJ1-1|.|.|TRBV6-5
CASSYSGTSNTEAFF
TGTGCCAGCAGTTATTCCGGGACGTCTAACACTGAAGCTTTCTTT
>TRBJ2-2|.|TRBD2|TRBV2
CASSGLAGDTGELFF
TGTGCCAGCAGCGGACTAGCGGGAGACACCGGGGAGCTGTTTTTT
>TRBJ2-3|.|TRBD2|TRBV29-1
CSVESGSGGLDTQYF
TGCAGCGTTGAATCGGGTAGCGGGGGTCTGGATACGCAGTATTTT
>TRBJ2-5|.|TRBD2|TRBV29-1
CSVGGLAALETQYF
TGCAGCGTCGGAGGACTAGCGGCCTTGGAGACCCAGTACTTC
>TRBJ2-5|.|.|TRBV7-7
CASSPNRYQETQYF
TGTGCTAGCAGCCCGAACAGGTACCAAGAGACCCAGTACTTC
>TRBJ2-1|few|TRBD2|TRBV9
CASSVSLAGDHSYNEQFF
TGTGCCAGCAGCGTCAGTCTAGCGGGCGATCACTCCTACAATGAGCAGTTCTTC
>TRBJ1-1|.|.|TRBV7-9
CASSFPGDFTNTEAFF
TGTGCCAGCAGCTTTCCCGGGGACTTCACGAACACTGAAGCTTTCTTT
>TRBJ2-1|.|.|TRBV11-2
CASSFDPGVNEQFF
TGTGCCAGCAGCTTTGACCCGGGAGTGAATGAGCAGTTCTTC
>TRBJ2-1|.|TRBD1|TRBV15
CATSRDLGTGLNEQFF
TGTGCCACCAGCAGAGATCTAGGGACAGGACTCAATGAGCAGTTCTTC
>TRBJ2-7|.|.|TRBV11-2
CASSLGRGASYEQYF
TGTGCCAGCAGCTTGGGGAGAGGGGCTTCCTACGAGCAGTACTTC
>TRBJ2-4|.|.|TRBV6-1
CASREDLAKNIQYF
TGTGCCAGCAGGGAGGATCTAGCCAAAAACATTCAGTACTTC